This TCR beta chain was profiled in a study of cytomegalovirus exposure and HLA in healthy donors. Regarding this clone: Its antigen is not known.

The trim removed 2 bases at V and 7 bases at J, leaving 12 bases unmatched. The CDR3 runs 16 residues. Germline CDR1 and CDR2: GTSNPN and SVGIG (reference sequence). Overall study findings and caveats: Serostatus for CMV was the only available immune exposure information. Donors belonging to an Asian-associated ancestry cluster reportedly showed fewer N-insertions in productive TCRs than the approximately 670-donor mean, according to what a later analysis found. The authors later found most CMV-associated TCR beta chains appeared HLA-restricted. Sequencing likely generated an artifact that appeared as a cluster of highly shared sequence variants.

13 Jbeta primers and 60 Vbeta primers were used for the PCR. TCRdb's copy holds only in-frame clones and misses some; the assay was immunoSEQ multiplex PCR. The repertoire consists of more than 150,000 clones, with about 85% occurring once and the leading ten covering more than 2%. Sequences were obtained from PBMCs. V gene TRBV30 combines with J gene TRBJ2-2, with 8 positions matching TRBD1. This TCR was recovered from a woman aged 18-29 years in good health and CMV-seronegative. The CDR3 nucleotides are TGTGCCTGGAGTCCAAAAAGGACAGGGTTGGTCGGGGAGCTGTTTTTT. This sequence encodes CAWSPKRTGLVGELFF.